The 18 T cell receptor beta chains presented below share a single source sample, sequenced in a study of CD8 T cells in ankylosing spondylitis. TCRdb called the 5' RACE reads again in MiXCR, with one record for every CDR3 protein. The sample carries roughly 150,000 distinct CDR3 sequences, around a third recorded once. Sequenced input: synovial fluid, either unsorted or a sorted T cell fraction (not recorded which). These receptor sequences come from a male donor with ankylosing spondylitis.

This chain joins TRBV4-2 and TRBJ2-7, with no clear D. CDR3 size: 16 residues. Germline CDR1 is LGHNA and CDR2 is YNFKEQ. V was clipped by 1 base and J by 3 bases, with 16 bases between them. CDR3 nucleotides: TGTGCCAGCAGCCAAGTGACGGGTTCATTCATCTACGAGCAGTACTTC. Translating it yields CASSQVTGSFIYEQYF.

The rearrangement links TRBV18 to TRBJ2-5, with D perhaps matching TRBD1 (6 bases). The CDR3 spans 15 residues. Deletions cut 2 bases from V and 2 bases from J, with 12 bases between. Germline V gives CDR1 KGHSH, CDR2 LQKENI. Written as DNA, the CDR3 is TGTGCCAGCTCACCAGGGGACAACAAGCAAGAGACCCAGTACTTC. Translating it yields CASSPGDNKQETQYF. Full variable domain (remainder filled in from reference TRBV18 and TRBJ2-5): NAGVMQNPRHLVRRRGQEARLRCSPMKGHSHVYWYRQLPEEGLKFMVYLQKENIIDESGMPKERFSAEFPKEGPSILRIQQVVRGDSAAYFCASSPGDNKQETQYFGPGTRLLVL.

This chain connects TRBV28 to TRBJ2-1, with 9 bases matching TRBD2. The CDR3 runs 17 residues. Germline loops: CDR1 MDHEN, CDR2 SYDVKM. The V segment lost 6 bases and the J segment 8 bases; nucleotides outside the gene matches: 17. The CDR3 nucleotides read TGTGCCAGCAGCTCTGGGCGGGAGGGTGATTCAATAGATGAGCAGTTCTTC. It encodes CASSSGREGDSIDEQFF.

J is TRBJ1-1 and V is TRBV6-5; weak D call: TRBD1 (6 bases). The CDR3 extends over 17 amino acids. V was pared by 2 bases and J by 2 bases, with 18 bases between. The germline gives CDR1 MNHEY, CDR2 SVGAGI. The CDR3 protein is CASSYTNQGLSNTEAFF. CDR3 nucleotides: TGTGCCAGCAGTTACACTAACCAGGGGTTATCAAACACTGAAGCTTTCTTT.

This clonotype was seen a few times. J is TRBJ2-5 and V is TRBV27, with a tentative D call TRBD1 (6 bases). This CDR3 is 18 amino acids long. The germline CDR1 and CDR2 sequences are MNHEY and SMNVEV (reference sequence). The V end lost 2 bases, the J end lost 5 bases, and 24 bases lay between the germline ends. The CDR3 nucleotides are TGTGCCAGCAGTTTAAGTGGCAGGGGTTTGGTGGTTCGGGAGACCCAGTACTTC. Translated: CASSLSGRGLVVRETQYF.

The chain is built from TRBV7-2 and TRBJ2-1; D may be TRBD2 (6 bases). V lost 5 bases, J lost 6 bases, and 17 bases lay in between. CDR1 and CDR2 (germline): SGHTA, FQGNSA. The CDR3 spans 15 residues. The CDR3 sequence: CASSPRGWRGNEQFF. The CDR3 region has the DNA TGTGCCAGCAGCCCTCGGGGATGGCGGGGCAATGAGCAGTTCTTC. The full variable domain, in which reference TRBV7-2 and TRBJ2-1 provide the parts outside the CDR3, is GAGVSQSPSNKVTEKGKDVELRCDPISGHTALYWYRQSLGQGLEFLIYFQGNSAPDKSGLPSDRFSAERTGGSVSTLTIQRTQQEDSAVYLCASSPRGWRGNEQFFGPGTRLTVL.

The chain has TRBV5-6 and TRBJ1-2; D is uncertain. The CDR3 covers 14 residues. Between the trimmed V and J ends, which lost 4 bases and 3 bases, there was a span of 13 bases. Germline-derived CDR1 and CDR2 are SGHDT and YYEEEE. The CDR3 reads CASSHGRTYYGYTF. For the CDR3, the DNA is TGTGCCAGCAGCCACGGACGGACTTACTATGGCTACACCTTC.

This clonotype was found a few times. The chain has TRBV6-1 and TRBJ1-4, with 8 bases that match TRBD1. Trimming at V came to 6 bases and at J to 9 bases, leaving 12 bases not matched to a gene. CDR3 length: 15 amino acids. Germline V gene lookup returns CDR1 MNHNS and CDR2 SASEGT. The CDR3 loop reads CASSTLTGDGKKLFF. As DNA, the CDR3 is TGTGCCAGCAGCACCCTGACAGGGGATGGGAAAAAACTGTTTTTT.

This clonotype was counted many times. The J gene is TRBJ2-4, the V gene TRBV6-1, with TRBD1 matching over 9 bases. Trimming took 1 base from V and 1 from J; bases not matched to a gene: 5. Per germline, CDR1 MNHNS and CDR2 SASEGT. The CDR3 extends over 17 amino acids. CDR3 nucleotide sequence: TGTGCCAGCAGTGAAGAGGCGACAGGGGGGGCCAAAAACATTCAGTACTTC. Residues: CASSEEATGGAKNIQYF.

The chain recombines TRBV6-5 with TRBJ1-2, with D possibly being TRBD1 (6 bases). CDR1 MNHEY and CDR2 SVGAGI come from the germline V gene. This CDR3 has 14 amino acids. Trimming shortened V by 7 bases and J by 2 bases, and 14 bases separated the two germline ends. CDR3 amino acids: CASISRGPNYGYTF. CDR3 nucleotides: TGTGCCAGCATTTCCAGGGGACCAAACTATGGCTACACCTTC.

This clonotype has just a few counts. This chain connects TRBV20-1 to TRBJ1-1, with D uncertain. Germline V CDR1 and CDR2: DFQATT, SNEGSKA (reference sequence). This CDR3 spans 12 amino acids. Trimming took off 3 bases at V and 0 bases at J, with 5 bases between the two ends. As DNA, the CDR3 is TGCAGTGCTAGTTTTTTGAACACTGAAGCTTTCTTT. Its translation is CSASFLNTEAFF.

This clonotype came up a few times. V usage is TRBV20-1 and J usage is TRBJ1-2, with D hard to call. CDR1 is DFQATT, CDR2 SNEGSKA, per germline (reference sequence). Trimming took 1 base from V and 8 from J, leaving 11 bases between them. The length of the CDR3 is 12 residues. DNA for the CDR3: TGCAGTGCTAGAGTTGGACCGAGAGGCTACACCTTC. Its protein product is CSARVGPRGYTF.

The gene calls are TRBV3-1 and TRBJ2-1; TRBD1 matches 7 bases. After removal of 4 bases from V and 6 bases from J, the junction contained 12 bases not matched to a gene. The CDR3 totals 16 residues. The V gene's germline CDR1 is LGHDT and CDR2 YNNKEL (reference sequence). The CDR3 loop reads CASSPFASDRSNEQFF. In DNA form, the CDR3 reads TGTGCCAGCAGCCCCTTTGCCTCGGACAGGAGCAATGAGCAGTTCTTC.

The J gene is TRBJ2-3, the V gene TRBV29-1; D is possibly TRBD2 (6 bases). Per germline, CDR1 SQVTM and CDR2 ANQGSEA. This CDR3 has 16 residues. V was cut by 0 bases and J by 2 bases, with 15 bases left in between. The CDR3 loop is CSVEDRLAAITDTQYF. Written as DNA, the CDR3 is TGCAGCGTTGAAGACCGATTAGCGGCCATCACAGATACGCAGTATTTT.

In this sample, this clonotype turned up many times. V is TRBV15 and J is TRBJ2-4; a possible D gene is TRBD2 (6 bases). The CDR3 is 14 amino acids. Germline V gene data show CDR1 as LNHNV and CDR2 as YYDKDF (reference sequence). Trimming stripped 3 bases from V and 2 bases from J, with 8 bases between. Here the CDR3 reads CATSSGGTKNIQYF. The CDR3 nucleotides read TGTGCCACCAGCAGCGGGGGAACCAAAAACATTCAGTACTTC.

With regard to this clonotype: It is likely a read error: a sequence one base away is far more abundant. V usage is TRBV3-1 and J usage is TRBJ2-7, with D unresolved. The CDR3 covers 11 residues. Trimming stripped 0 bases from V and 3 bases from J, with 0 bases between. From germline, CDR1 is LGHDT and CDR2 YNNKEL (reference sequence). The CDR3 sequence: CASSQDYEQYF. Here the CDR3 DNA reads TGTGCCAGCAGCCAAGACTACGAGCAGTACTTC.

The chain employs TRBV4-1 and TRBJ2-7; D is possibly TRBD2 (5 bases). Trimming pared 0 bases from V and 2 bases from J, leaving 5 bases between. The CDR3 length is 13 residues. The germline V gene has CDR1 MGHRA and CDR2 YSYEKL. CDR3 DNA: TGCGCCAGCAGCCAAGAGGAGGCCTACGAGCAGTACTTC. As protein: CASSQEEAYEQYF.

This clonotype was observed a handful of times. This rearrangement joins TRBV20-1 to TRBJ1-4; no reliable D call. The CDR3 totals 14 residues. Per germline, CDR1 DFQATT and CDR2 SNEGSKA (reference sequence). V lost 4 bases, J lost 8 bases, and 17 bases lay in between. The CDR3 here is CSATGSPAGEKLFF. DNA of the CDR3: TGCAGTGCTACGGGCTCCCCGGCGGGCGAAAAACTGTTTTTT.